In its sample, the clone carrying this T cell receptor (beta chain) was seen a few times. The antigen remains unidentified. The entry originates in a study of OX40 agonist ivuxolimab in advanced cancers. Study-wide background: The diagnoses of dose-escalation patients were hepatocellular carcinoma, melanoma, renal cell or head and neck cancer.

Study observations and caveats: Relative to CD4+ cells, CD8+ T cells on average had more expanded clones.

Profiled with immunoSEQ multiplex PCR; TCRdb holds only in-frame clones, not every one. The sample lists 53,000 or so clones; around 87% were seen once. V shed 4 bases and J shed 1 base, with 14 bases lying between them. This CDR3 is 15 amino acids long. Germline CDR1 reads GTSNPN; CDR2 reads SVGIG (reference sequence). The sequence came from an adult with an advanced solid tumor such as melanoma, head and neck, liver or kidney cancer. The chain recombines TRBV30 with TRBJ1-5; possible D gene TRBD1, 6 bases. The source material was CD4+ or CD8+ T cells sorted from blood, sampled in a trial of the OX40 agonist ivuxolimab. This CDR3 is CAWTAGVASNQPQHF. As DNA, the CDR3 is TGTGCCTGGACGGCAGGGGTAGCAAGCAATCAGCCCCAGCATTTT. Full variable domain (remainder filled in from reference TRBV30 and TRBJ1-5): SQTIHQWPATLVQPVGSPLSLECTVEGTSNPNLYWYRQAAGRGLQLLFYSVGIGQISSEVPQNLSASRPQDRQFILSSKKLLLSDSGFYLCAWTAGVASNQPQHFGDGTRLSIL.